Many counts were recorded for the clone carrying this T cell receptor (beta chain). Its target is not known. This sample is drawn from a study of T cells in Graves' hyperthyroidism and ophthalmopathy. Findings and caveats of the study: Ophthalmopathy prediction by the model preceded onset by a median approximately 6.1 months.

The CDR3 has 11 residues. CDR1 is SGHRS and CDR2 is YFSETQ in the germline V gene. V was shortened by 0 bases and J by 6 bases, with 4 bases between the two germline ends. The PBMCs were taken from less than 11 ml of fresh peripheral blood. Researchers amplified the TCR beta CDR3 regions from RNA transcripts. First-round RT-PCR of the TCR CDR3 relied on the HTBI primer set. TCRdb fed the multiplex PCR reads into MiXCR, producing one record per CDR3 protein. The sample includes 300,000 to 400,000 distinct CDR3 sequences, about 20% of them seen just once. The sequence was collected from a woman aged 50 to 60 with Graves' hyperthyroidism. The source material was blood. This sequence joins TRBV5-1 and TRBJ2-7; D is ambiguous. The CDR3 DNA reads TGCGCCAGCAGCTTGGACAGCGAGCAGTACTTC. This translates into CASSLDSEQYF.